The T cell receptor (beta chain) under discussion was sequenced for a study of blood T cells in healthy people across ages. This clonotype has just a few counts. Antigen unknown. Every sample yielded at least 6.5 million isolated PBMCs. The ends lost 1 base at V and 7 bases at J; junction bases unmatched: 11. The CDR3 runs 16 residues. Per germline, CDR1 SEHNR and CDR2 FQNEAQ (reference sequence). It was with a sample-barcoded 5' primer and a J-beta primer mix that a second PCR of about 6 to 11 cycles was run. TCRdb passed the 5' RACE reads through MiXCR, listing each CDR3 protein once. Here the sample spans 450,000 to 700,000 distinct CDR3 sequences, 25% to 30% being singletons. General study points: Because donor CMV status was unknown, expanded clonotype changes were possibly confounded.

The clonotype comes from a woman in her 70s in good health. The chain couples TRBV7-9 to TRBJ1-1, with TRBD1 matching 8 bases. The sample taken for sequencing was blood. The CDR3 DNA follows: TGTGCCAGCAGCTTAGATTCGGTGGACAGGGCCCTTGAAGCTTTCTTT. Protein product: CASSLDSVDRALEAFF.